The 18 T cell receptor beta chains in this list originate from one sample, sequenced in a study of T cell responses to AZD1222 COVID-19 vaccine. Only in-frame clones appear in the TCRdb table, and some are missing; sequencing was by immunoSEQ multiplex PCR. This sample has about 90,000 clones, with approximately 86% found just once. Sample: peripheral blood, taken on day 0 of AZD1222 vaccination. Every receptor here comes from an adult in good health.

The J gene is TRBJ2-7, the V gene TRBV5-1, with 7 bases fitting TRBD2. V lost 5 bases to trimming and J lost 3 bases; unmatched junction nucleotides: 8. Germline V CDR1 and CDR2: SGHRS, YFSETQ. The CDR3 contains 14 residues. This chain's CDR3 is CASRLVGGSYEQYF. The CDR3, as DNA: TGCGCCAGCAGACTAGTCGGGGGGAGCTACGAGCAGTACTTC. The full variable domain, rest sourced from reference TRBV5-1 and TRBJ2-7, is KAGVTQTPRYLIKTRGQQVTLSCSPISGHRSVSWYQQTPGQGLQFLFEYFSETQRNKGNFPGRFSGRQFSNSRSEMNVSTLELGDSALYLCASRLVGGSYEQYFGPGTRLTVT.

The CDR3: CASSWGTGHTF. CDR3 bases: TGTGCCAGCAGCTGGGGAACAGGGCACACCTTC. The chain carries TRBV5-5 and TRBJ1-2; a possible D gene is TRBD1 (6 bases). CDR1 is SGHKS, CDR2 YYEKEE, per germline (reference sequence). V was pared by 3 bases and J by 12 bases, with 12 bases between. The CDR3 length is 11 residues.

This chain uses TRBV2 with TRBJ2-3; D is perhaps TRBD1 (6 bases). Trimming pared 3 bases from V and 7 bases from J, leaving 8 bases between. Germline loops: CDR1 SNHLY, CDR2 FYNNEI. The CDR3 runs 12 residues. The CDR3 DNA sequence: TGTGCCAGCAGTGAGGGGGACAATACGCAGTATTTT. This sequence encodes CASSEGDNTQYF.

The J gene is TRBJ2-7, the V gene TRBV29-1; TRBD1 aligns across 7 bases. The CDR3 covers 14 residues. The germline CDR1 and CDR2 sequences are SQVTM and ANQGSEA. V dropped 4 bases and J dropped 0; count of bases not matched to a gene: 6. This CDR3 is CSVVDRPSSYEQYF. The CDR3 nucleotides read TGCAGCGTTGTGGACAGGCCGAGCTCCTACGAGCAGTACTTC.

This sequence joins TRBV27 and TRBJ2-5, with TRBD1 matching 8 bases. CDR1 MNHEY and CDR2 SMNVEV come from the germline V gene (reference sequence). V gave up 4 bases and J gave up 2 bases; unmatched junction bases: 9. The CDR3 has 16 amino acids. The CDR3 DNA sequence: TGTGCCAGCAGTTCCCTGGGGACAGGATCACAAGAGACCCAGTACTTC. Its protein is CASSSLGTGSQETQYF.

The CDR3 DNA is TGTGCCAGCAGTTTTTTCGGGGCTAGTGGCACAGATACGCAGTATTTT. As protein: CASSFFGASGTDTQYF. The V gene is TRBV27, the J gene TRBJ2-3, with D perhaps matching TRBD1 or TRBD2 (5 bases each). CDR1 is MNHEY, CDR2 SMNVEV, per germline (reference sequence). V was cut by 3 bases and J by 1 base, with 14 bases left in between. CDR3 size: 16 residues.

V and J are TRBV2 and TRBJ1-5; D is unclear. V lost 6 bases to trimming and J lost 5 bases, with 17 bases between them. Per germline, CDR1 SNHLY and CDR2 FYNNEI. The CDR3 length is 15 residues. This CDR3 is CASRKFQALYQPQHF. DNA of the CDR3: TGTGCCAGCAGGAAGTTCCAGGCCTTATATCAGCCCCAGCATTTT.

The genes are TRBV21-1 and TRBJ2-7; TRBD2 reflects the table's D call only, with no check against the DNA. TRBV21-1 represents a pseudogene. The CDR3 is 17 amino acids. This CDR3 is CASSKGLAGGSACEQYF. In DNA, the CDR3 is TGTGCCAGCAGCAAGGGACTAGCGGGAGGATCCGCCTGCGAGCAGTACTTC.

V is TRBV6-1 and J is TRBJ1-2; D gene unclear. Deletions cut 2 bases from V and 7 bases from J, with 17 bases between. The CDR3 has 15 amino acids. CDR1 is MNHNS and CDR2 is SASEGT in the germline V gene. The CDR3 nucleotides read TGTGCCAGCAGTGAACCCCCTGGATCGGCCCGTGGCTACACCTTC. Translating it yields CASSEPPGSARGYTF.

The rearrangement uses TRBV4-2 and TRBJ2-3; 16 bases map to TRBD2. This CDR3 comprises 19 residues. The V segment lost 4 bases and the J segment 2 bases; nucleotides outside the gene matches: 9. The germline V gene has CDR1 LGHNA and CDR2 YNFKEQ. DNA of the CDR3: TGTGCCAGCAGCCCCAGGGGACTAGCGGGAGGGCGTTCCACAGATACGCAGTATTTT. Protein: CASSPRGLAGGRSTDTQYF.

V is TRBV5-1 and J is TRBJ1-4; 10 bases map to TRBD1. The CDR3 runs 15 residues. Trimming removed 4 bases from V and 8 bases from J; junction bases left unmatched: 8. CDR1 is SGHRS and CDR2 is YFSETQ in the germline V gene. CDR3 bases: TGCGCCAGCAGCGCCCGGGACAGGGGTCGGGAAAAACTGTTTTTT. This codes for CASSARDRGREKLFF.

This chain links TRBV6-2 or TRBV6-3 with TRBJ2-2, with a possible D match to TRBD2 (5 bases). The germline CDR1 and CDR2 sequences are MNHEY and SVGEGT. V was shortened by 0 bases and J by 5 bases, with 10 bases between the two germline ends. The CDR3 totals 15 residues. The CDR3 here is CASSYSPPGTGELFF. The DNA of the CDR3 is TGTGCCAGCAGTTACTCCCCTCCGGGGACCGGGGAGCTGTTTTTT.

The rearrangement uses TRBV5-1 and TRBJ2-3, with no clear D. CDR1 is SGHRS and CDR2 is YFSETQ in the germline V gene. The CDR3 spans 14 residues. The germline V and J ends were trimmed by 5 bases and 1 base, with 11 bases remaining between them. CDR3 sequence: CASSRSMGTDTQYF. CDR3 in DNA: TGCGCCAGCAGTAGGAGTATGGGCACAGATACGCAGTATTTT.

The chain carries TRBV6-1 and TRBJ1-5; no definite D call. The V end lost 1 base, the J end lost 5 bases, and 3 bases lay between the germline ends. The V gene's germline CDR1 is MNHNS and CDR2 SASEGT. The CDR3 is made up of 12 amino acids. The CDR3 coding sequence is TGTGCCAGCAGTGAAGTGGATCAGCCCCAGCATTTT. Its protein product is CASSEVDQPQHF.

The rearrangement joins TRBV24-1 to TRBJ2-3; TRBD1 might be the D (6 bases). Germline V gene sequence: CDR1 KGHDR, CDR2 SFDVKD. The CDR3 covers 13 residues. The V end lost 9 bases, the J end lost 7 bases, and 16 bases lay between the germline ends. As DNA, the CDR3 is TGTGCCACCTCGGACAGCCTGGGTTATACGCAGTATTTT. Its translation is CATSDSLGYTQYF.

This chain connects TRBV11-1 to TRBJ1-1; D gene uncertain. Trimming took off 4 bases at V and 2 bases at J, with 5 bases between the two ends. Germline CDR1 SGHAT, CDR2 FQDESV (reference sequence). CDR3 size: 12 residues. CDR3 in amino acids: CASSWRNTEAFF. Written as DNA, the CDR3 is TGTGCCAGCAGCTGGCGAAACACTGAAGCTTTCTTT.

The table lists this clone with a few counts. The same CDR3 is also encoded by other DNA sequences in this sample. The chain joins TRBV27 to TRBJ2-5; D is ambiguous. The CDR3 extends over 11 amino acids. Trimming removed 4 bases from V and 2 bases from J, with 2 bases in between. From germline, CDR1 is MNHEY and CDR2 SMNVEV (reference sequence). The chain's CDR3 is CASSSQETQYF. The CDR3, as DNA: TGTGCCAGCAGTTCACAAGAGACCCAGTACTTC.

This clone was observed a few times. This rearrangement joins TRBV29-1 to TRBJ1-2, with D unresolved. CDR1 SQVTM and CDR2 ANQGSEA come from the germline V gene. The CDR3 contains 13 residues. V was clipped by 5 bases and J by 6 bases, with 16 bases between them. CDR3 nucleotide sequence: TGCAGCGTTCAACAGTACGCGGAGGATGGCTACACCTTC. Its translation is CSVQQYAEDGYTF.